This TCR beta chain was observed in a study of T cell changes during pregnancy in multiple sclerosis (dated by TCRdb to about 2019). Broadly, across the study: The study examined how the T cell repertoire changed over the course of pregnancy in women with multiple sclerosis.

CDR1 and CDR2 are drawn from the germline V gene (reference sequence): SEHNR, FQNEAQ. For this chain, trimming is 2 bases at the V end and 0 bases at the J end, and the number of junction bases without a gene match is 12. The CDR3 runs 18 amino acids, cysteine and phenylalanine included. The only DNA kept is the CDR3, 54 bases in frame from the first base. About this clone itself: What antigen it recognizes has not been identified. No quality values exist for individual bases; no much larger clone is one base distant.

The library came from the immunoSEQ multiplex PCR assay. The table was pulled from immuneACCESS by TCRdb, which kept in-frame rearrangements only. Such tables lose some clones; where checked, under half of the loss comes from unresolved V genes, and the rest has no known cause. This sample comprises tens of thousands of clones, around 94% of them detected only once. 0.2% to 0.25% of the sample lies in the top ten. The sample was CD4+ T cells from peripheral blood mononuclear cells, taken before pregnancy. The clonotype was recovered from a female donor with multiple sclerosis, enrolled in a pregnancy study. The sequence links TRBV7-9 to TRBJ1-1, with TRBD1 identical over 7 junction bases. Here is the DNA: TGTGCCAGCAGCTTAAACCCCAGGCTACAGGGGATGAACACTGAAGCTTTCTTT. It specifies CASSLNPRLQGMNTEAFF. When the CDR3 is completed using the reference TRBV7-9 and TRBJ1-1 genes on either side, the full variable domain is DTGVSQNPRHKITKRGQNVTFRCDPISEHNRLYWYRQTLGQGPEFLTYFQNEAQLEKSRLLSDRFSAERPKGSFSTLEIQRTEQGDSAMYLCASSLNPRLQGMNTEAFFGQGTRLTVV.